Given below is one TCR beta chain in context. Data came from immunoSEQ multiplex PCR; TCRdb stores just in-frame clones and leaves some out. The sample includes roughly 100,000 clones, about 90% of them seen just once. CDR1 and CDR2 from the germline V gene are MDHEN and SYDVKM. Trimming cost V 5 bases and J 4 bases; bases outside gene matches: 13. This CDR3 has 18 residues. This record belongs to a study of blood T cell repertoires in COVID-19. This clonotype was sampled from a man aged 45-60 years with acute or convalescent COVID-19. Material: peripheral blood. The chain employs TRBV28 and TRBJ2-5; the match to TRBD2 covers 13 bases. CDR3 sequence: CASSLGGTSGTVRETQYF. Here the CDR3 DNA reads TGTGCCAGCAGTCTTGGCGGGACTAGCGGGACGGTTCGAGAGACCCAGTACTTC.